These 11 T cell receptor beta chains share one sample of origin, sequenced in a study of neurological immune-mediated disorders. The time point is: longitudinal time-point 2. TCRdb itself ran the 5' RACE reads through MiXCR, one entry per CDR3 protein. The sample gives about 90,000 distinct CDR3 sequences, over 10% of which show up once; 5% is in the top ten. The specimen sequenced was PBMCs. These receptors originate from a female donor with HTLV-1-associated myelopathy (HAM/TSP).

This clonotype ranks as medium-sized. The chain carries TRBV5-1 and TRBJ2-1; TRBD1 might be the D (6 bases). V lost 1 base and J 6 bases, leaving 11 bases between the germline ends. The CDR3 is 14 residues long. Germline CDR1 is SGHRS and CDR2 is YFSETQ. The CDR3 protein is CASSLYLGGNEQFF. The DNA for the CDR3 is TGCGCCAGCAGCTTGTACCTAGGGGGCAATGAGCAGTTCTTC.

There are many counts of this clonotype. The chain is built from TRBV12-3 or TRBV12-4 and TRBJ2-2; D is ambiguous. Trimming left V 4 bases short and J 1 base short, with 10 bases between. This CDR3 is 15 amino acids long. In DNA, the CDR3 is TGTGCCAGCAGTTCCCTGGTTGGGAACACCGGGGAGCTGTTTTTT. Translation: CASSSLVGNTGELFF.

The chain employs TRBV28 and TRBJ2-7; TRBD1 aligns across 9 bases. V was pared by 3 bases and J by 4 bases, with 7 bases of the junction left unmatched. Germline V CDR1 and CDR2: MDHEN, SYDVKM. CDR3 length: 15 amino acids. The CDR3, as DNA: TGTGCCAGCAGTTTGTGGGGACAGGGTTCGTACGAGCAGTACTTC. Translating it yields CASSLWGQGSYEQYF.

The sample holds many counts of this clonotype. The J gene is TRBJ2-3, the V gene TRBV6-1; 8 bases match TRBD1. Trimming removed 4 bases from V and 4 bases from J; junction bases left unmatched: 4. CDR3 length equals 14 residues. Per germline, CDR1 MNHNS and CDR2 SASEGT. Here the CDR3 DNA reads TGTGCCAGCAGTGTAGGCAGGGGGCCAGATACGCAGTATTTT. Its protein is CASSVGRGPDTQYF.

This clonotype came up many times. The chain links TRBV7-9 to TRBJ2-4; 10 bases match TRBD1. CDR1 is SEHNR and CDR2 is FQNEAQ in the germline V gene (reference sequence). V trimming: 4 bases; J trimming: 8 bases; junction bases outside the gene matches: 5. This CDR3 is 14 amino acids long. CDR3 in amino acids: CASSSGTGVDIQYF. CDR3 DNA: TGTGCCAGCAGCTCCGGGACAGGGGTAGACATTCAGTACTTC.

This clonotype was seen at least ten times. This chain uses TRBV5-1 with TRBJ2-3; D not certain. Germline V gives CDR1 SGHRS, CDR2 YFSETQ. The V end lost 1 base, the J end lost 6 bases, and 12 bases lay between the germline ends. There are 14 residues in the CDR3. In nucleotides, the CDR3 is TGCGCCAGCAGCTTGCCAACGGGCGGCGATACGCAGTATTTT. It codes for CASSLPTGGDTQYF.

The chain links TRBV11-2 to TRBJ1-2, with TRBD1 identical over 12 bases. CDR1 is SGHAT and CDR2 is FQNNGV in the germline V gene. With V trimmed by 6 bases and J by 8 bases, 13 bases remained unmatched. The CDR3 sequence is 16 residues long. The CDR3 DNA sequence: TGTGCCAGCAGACTCCCCGGGGGACAGGGGGCGGGAGGCTACACCTTC. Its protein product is CASRLPGGQGAGGYTF.

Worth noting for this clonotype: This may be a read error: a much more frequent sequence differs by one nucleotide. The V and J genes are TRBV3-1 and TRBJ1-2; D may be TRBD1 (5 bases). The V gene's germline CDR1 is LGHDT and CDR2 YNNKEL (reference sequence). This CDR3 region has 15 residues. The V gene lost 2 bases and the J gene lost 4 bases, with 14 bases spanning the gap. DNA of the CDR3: TGTGCCAGCAGCCAATCGCTGGGGGTCGTCTATGGCTACACCTTC. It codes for CASSQSLGVVYGYTF.

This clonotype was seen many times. The CDR3 region is CASSQVIDRGAEAFF. The CDR3 DNA reads TGCGCCAGCAGCCAAGTTATCGACAGGGGAGCTGAAGCTTTCTTT. This rearrangement joins TRBV4-1 to TRBJ1-1, with 8 bases identical to TRBD1. The length of the CDR3 is 15 residues. With V trimmed by 1 base and J by 6 bases, 7 bases remained unmatched. Per germline, CDR1 MGHRA and CDR2 YSYEKL.

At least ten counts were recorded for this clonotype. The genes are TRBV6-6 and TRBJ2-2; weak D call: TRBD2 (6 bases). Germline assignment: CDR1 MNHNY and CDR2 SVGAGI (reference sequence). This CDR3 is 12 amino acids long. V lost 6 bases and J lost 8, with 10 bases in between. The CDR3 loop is CASRPGVGELFF. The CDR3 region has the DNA TGTGCCAGCAGGCCGGGGGTGGGGGAGCTGTTTTTT.

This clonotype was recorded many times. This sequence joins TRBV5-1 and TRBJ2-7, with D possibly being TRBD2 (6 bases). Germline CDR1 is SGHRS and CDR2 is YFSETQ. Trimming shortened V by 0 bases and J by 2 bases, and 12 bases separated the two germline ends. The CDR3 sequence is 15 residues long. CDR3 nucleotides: TGCGCCAGCAGCTTGGCAAAGGGCGGGACCTACGAGCAGTACTTC. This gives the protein CASSLAKGGTYEQYF.